Listed here are 32 T cell receptor beta chains from one sample, sequenced in a study of T cell changes during pregnancy in multiple sclerosis. TCRdb keeps only in-frame clones here, not all; method: immunoSEQ multiplex PCR. Of 70,000 to 95,000 clones listed, around 94% are singletons. Sequenced here: peripheral blood, sampled after pregnancy. The source is a female donor in good health, enrolled as a control in a pregnancy study.

The chain has TRBV18 and TRBJ1-3; tentative D call: TRBD1 (6 bases). Germline assignment: CDR1 KGHSH and CDR2 LQKENI. V was shortened by 5 bases and J by 0 bases, with 11 bases between the two germline ends. The CDR3 length is 15 residues. The CDR3 DNA reads as TGTGCCAGCTCAATTGACAGGAGCTCTGGAAACACCATATATTTT. Translation: CASSIDRSSGNTIYF. Drawing the rest from reference TRBV18 and TRBJ1-3, the complete variable domain is NAGVMQNPRHLVRRRGQEARLRCSPMKGHSHVYWYRQLPEEGLKFMVYLQKENIIDESGMPKERFSAEFPKEGPSILRIQQVVRGDSAAYFCASSIDRSSGNTIYFGEGSWLTVV.

The chain links TRBV15 to TRBJ2-6; D possibly corresponds to TRBD1 (6 bases). V was trimmed by 6 bases and J by 4 bases, leaving 10 bases between them. Germline assignment: CDR1 LNHNV and CDR2 YYDKDF (reference sequence). The CDR3 length is 14 residues. The DNA of the CDR3 is TGTGCCACCAGGCCAGGGGCCGGGGCCAACGTCCTGACTTTC. Translated, it gives CATRPGAGANVLTF.

The V and J genes are TRBV10-3 and TRBJ2-2, with TRBD2 matching over 7 bases. This CDR3 is built from 14 residues. The V gene's germline CDR1 is ENHRY and CDR2 SYGVKD. J gave up 5 bases and V 7 bases, and 7 bases lay outside the gene matches. CDR3 sequence: CAIMWEGGTGELFF. The CDR3 DNA follows: TGTGCCATCATGTGGGAGGGAGGAACCGGGGAGCTGTTTTTT.

The CDR3 sequence is CASSLPSGRTGTDTQYF. CDR3 nucleotides: TGTGCCAGCAGCTTGCCAAGCGGGAGGACGGGCACAGATACGCAGTATTTT. The chain couples TRBV7-2 to TRBJ2-3, with TRBD2 identical over 9 bases. This CDR3 region has 17 residues. CDR1 SGHTA and CDR2 FQGNSA come from the germline V gene. Losses at the gene ends were 3 bases for V and 1 base for J; bases not matched to a gene: 8.

The chain couples TRBV13 to TRBJ2-7; tentative D call: TRBD1 (5 bases). V lost 3 bases to trimming and J lost 6 bases, with 15 bases between them. The CDR3 loop spans 14 amino acids. CDR1 and CDR2 from the germline V gene are PRHDT and FYEKMQ (reference sequence). In nucleotides, the CDR3 is TGTGCCAGCAGCTTGGGGCAGGGAATAGGCGAGCAGTACTTC. It encodes CASSLGQGIGEQYF.

The gene calls are TRBV25-1 and TRBJ2-1, with TRBD2 matching 15 bases. The CDR3 has 17 amino acids. The germline V gene has CDR1 MGHDK and CDR2 SYGVNS. Trimming cost V 2 bases and J 8 bases; bases outside gene matches: 7. The CDR3 spells CASSEVLGLAGGDEQFF. In DNA, the CDR3 is TGTGCCAGCAGTGAAGTATTGGGACTAGCGGGAGGAGATGAGCAGTTCTTC.

The V and J genes are TRBV18 and TRBJ2-1; perhaps TRBD1 as D (6 bases). V lost 3 bases and J lost 7, with 10 bases in between. The CDR3 runs to 13 residues. The germline CDR1 and CDR2 sequences are KGHSH and LQKENI. This chain's CDR3 is CASSPDRGNEQFF. In DNA, the CDR3 is TGTGCCAGCTCACCGGACAGAGGGAATGAGCAGTTCTTC.

The chain uses TRBV4-2 and TRBJ2-7; TRBD2 agrees at 11 bases. This CDR3 region has 18 residues. Germline values: CDR1 LGHNA, CDR2 YNFKEQ. V trimming: 0 bases; J trimming: 4 bases; junction bases outside the gene matches: 11. CDR3 DNA: TGTGCCAGCAGCCAAGATCTCGGGCTAGCGGGGGGCTCTTACGAGCAGTACTTC. This sequence encodes CASSQDLGLAGGSYEQYF.

This clone was observed once. V gene TRBV4-1 combines with J gene TRBJ2-5; the match to TRBD2 covers 9 bases. J was trimmed by 2 bases and V by 1 base; bases with no gene match: 5. CDR3 length equals 16 residues. Looked up from germline, CDR1 is MGHRA and CDR2 is YSYEKL. The CDR3 is CASSQVGLAKQETQYF. The CDR3 DNA reads as TGCGCCAGCAGCCAAGTTGGACTAGCGAAACAAGAGACCCAGTACTTC.

V and J are TRBV6-1 and TRBJ1-4; tentative D call: TRBD1 (6 bases). The CDR3 spans 15 residues. Germline V CDR1 and CDR2: MNHNS, SASEGT. V lost 4 bases, J lost 6 bases, and 15 bases lay in between. In DNA, the CDR3 is TGTGCCAGCAGTGTGGTGAGGACAGAGTATGAAAAACTGTTTTTT. Translation gives CASSVVRTEYEKLFF.

The rearrangement uses TRBV10-3 and TRBJ1-5; D is perhaps TRBD1 (6 bases). V lost 2 bases, J lost 0 bases, and 8 bases lay in between. This CDR3 contains 15 residues. CDR1 is ENHRY, CDR2 SYGVKD, per germline. The CDR3 protein is CAISETGNSNQPQHF. In DNA, the CDR3 is TGTGCCATCAGTGAGACAGGGAATAGCAATCAGCCCCAGCATTTT.

CDR3 sequence reads: CASSQGRWTSGAPTASTDTQYF. In nucleotides, the CDR3 is TGTGCCAGCAGCCAAGGTCGTTGGACTAGCGGGGCCCCCACAGCTAGCACAGATACGCAGTATTTT. The genes are TRBV14 and TRBJ2-3; 12 nucleotides align to TRBD2. Germline CDR1 is SGHDN and CDR2 is FVKESK. V was pared by 1 base and J by 0 bases, with 17 bases of the junction left unmatched. This CDR3 has 22 amino acids. The full variable domain, with the rest looked up from reference TRBV14 and TRBJ2-3, is EAGVTQFPSHSVIEKGQTVTLRCDPISGHDNLYWYRRVMGKEIKFLLHFVKESKQDESGMPNNRFLAERTGGTYSTLKVQPAELEDSGVYFCASSQGRWTSGAPTASTDTQYFGPGTRLTVL.

The CDR3 DNA is TGTGCCAGCAGCCCCAGAGCGGGAGAACGCACAGATACGCAGTATTTT. This gives the protein CASSPRAGERTDTQYF. This sequence joins TRBV9 and TRBJ2-3, with 8 nucleotides matching TRBD2. Germline V gene data show CDR1 as SGDLS and CDR2 as YYNGEE. CDR3 length: 16 residues. Unmatched junction bases numbered 8, after V lost 4 bases and J lost 1 base.

The CDR3 region has the DNA TGTGCCAGTAGTATGGGGAGAACGAGTGAGCAGTTCTTC. Its protein is CASSMGRTSEQFF. The chain combines TRBV19 with TRBJ2-1; tentative D call: TRBD2 (5 bases). Trimming stripped 3 bases from V and 9 bases from J, with 12 bases between. Germline V gives CDR1 LNHDA, CDR2 SQIVND (reference sequence). The CDR3 sequence is 13 residues long.

The chain employs TRBV28 and TRBJ2-1; 7 bases agree with TRBD2. Germline values: CDR1 MDHEN, CDR2 SYDVKM. The ends lost 6 bases at V and 2 bases at J; junction bases unmatched: 10. This CDR3 has 16 amino acids. This chain's CDR3 is CASSLGASGTYNEQFF. CDR3 bases: TGTGCCAGCAGCCTTGGGGCTAGCGGAACCTACAATGAGCAGTTCTTC.

This clone was detected once. V gene TRBV5-1 combines with J gene TRBJ2-3; no clear D gene. This CDR3 contains 13 residues. V lost 4 bases and J 0 bases, leaving 6 bases between the germline ends. Germline CDR1 and CDR2: SGHRS and YFSETQ. CDR3 in amino acids: CASSRQSTDTQYF. The CDR3 DNA follows: TGCGCCAGCAGCCGTCAGAGCACAGATACGCAGTATTTT.

The chain couples TRBV27 to TRBJ2-1, with 10 bases identical to TRBD1. The CDR3 sequence is 18 residues long. Per germline, CDR1 MNHEY and CDR2 SMNVEV (reference sequence). Trimming at V came to 5 bases and at J to 6 bases, leaving 16 bases not matched to a gene. CDR3 in amino acids: CASSLEPGQGFGSNEQFF. The CDR3 bases are TGTGCCAGCAGTCTTGAACCGGGACAGGGGTTCGGAAGCAATGAGCAGTTCTTC.

The chain employs TRBV2 and TRBJ1-5; D not resolved. Trimming shortened V by 6 bases and J by 5 bases, and 5 bases separated the two germline ends. This CDR3 is built from 11 residues. Per germline, CDR1 SNHLY and CDR2 FYNNEI. CDR3 protein: CASSIYQPQHF. CDR3 bases: TGTGCCAGCAGCATTTATCAGCCCCAGCATTTT.

This chain joins TRBV11-1 and TRBJ2-1; tentatively, D is TRBD2 (5 bases). Germline V gives CDR1 SGHAT, CDR2 FQDESV (reference sequence). The CDR3 spans 12 residues. V was shortened by 6 bases and J by 6 bases, with 9 bases between the two germline ends. The CDR3 sequence is CASRLDRNEQFF. CDR3 DNA: TGTGCCAGCAGACTAGATCGCAATGAGCAGTTCTTC.

This chain connects TRBV28 to TRBJ1-5; D unclear. Trimming stripped 6 bases from V and 7 bases from J, with 16 bases between. This CDR3 is built from 14 residues. Germline CDR1 MDHEN, CDR2 SYDVKM. This CDR3 reads CASSPERGYQPQHF. The CDR3, as DNA: TGTGCCAGCAGCCCCGAGAGAGGATACCAGCCCCAGCATTTT.

The rearrangement uses TRBV5-4 and TRBJ2-1, with TRBD2 matching 11 bases. This CDR3 is built from 15 residues. J lost 8 bases, V lost 2 bases, and 6 bases had no gene match. Germline V gene sequence: CDR1 SGHNT, CDR2 YYREEE (reference sequence). CDR3 in DNA: TGTGCCAGCAGCTTTAGCGGGAGGGCCACGGATGAGCAGTTCTTC. This encodes CASSFSGRATDEQFF. Filled out from reference TRBV5-4 and TRBJ2-1, the complete variable domain reads ETGVTQSPTHLIKTRGQQVTLRCSSQSGHNTVSWYQQALGQGPQFIFQYYREEENGRGNFPPRFSGLQFPNYSSELNVNALELDDSALYLCASSFSGRATDEQFFGPGTRLTVL.

The rearrangement uses TRBV4-1 and TRBJ2-2; 9 positions match TRBD1. Germline V lookup: CDR1 MGHRA, CDR2 YSYEKL. V was pared by 6 bases and J by 4 bases, with 6 bases of the junction left unmatched. This CDR3 has 15 residues. The CDR3 is CASRTGTGTTGELFF. The DNA of the CDR3 is TGCGCCAGCAGAACCGGGACAGGGACCACCGGGGAGCTGTTTTTT.

The chain recombines TRBV5-1 with TRBJ2-1, with TRBD1 as a possible D gene (9 bases). V lost 4 bases, J lost 5 bases, and 31 bases lay in between. The CDR3 has 20 amino acids. The germline CDR1 and CDR2 sequences are SGHRS and YFSETQ. As DNA, the CDR3 is TGCGCCAGCAGCGCCCACCCGGGACAGGGCGCACTAGCGGCCGACAATGAGCAGTTCTTC. It is translated as CASSAHPGQGALAADNEQFF.

This rearrangement joins TRBV27 to TRBJ1-5; 9 nucleotides line up with TRBD1. CDR1 MNHEY and CDR2 SMNVEV come from the germline V gene (reference sequence). V lost 5 bases, J lost 6 bases, and 5 bases stayed unmatched. CDR3 length: 14 residues. For the CDR3, the DNA is TGTGCCAGCAGTACAGGGGGCGCTGGTCAGCCCCAGCATTTT. This codes for CASSTGGAGQPQHF.

This clone was seen a single time. This chain links TRBV7-2 with TRBJ1-2; 10 bases fit TRBD1. This CDR3 is 18 amino acids long. Losses at the gene ends were 1 base for V and 6 bases for J; bases not matched to a gene: 14. The V gene's germline CDR1 is SGHTA and CDR2 FQGNSA. The CDR3 coding sequence is TGTGCCAGCAGCTTAGAAGGGACAGGGGTTTTGAGGGGAGATGGCTACACCTTC. This sequence encodes CASSLEGTGVLRGDGYTF. The full variable domain, its missing parts supplied by reference TRBV7-2 and TRBJ1-2, is GAGVSQSPSNKVTEKGKDVELRCDPISGHTALYWYRQSLGQGLEFLIYFQGNSAPDKSGLPSDRFSAERTGGSVSTLTIQRTQQEDSAVYLCASSLEGTGVLRGDGYTFGSGTRLTVV.

This clone is a singleton in its sample. Written as DNA, the CDR3 is TGTGCCAGCAGTGACGGGACTAGCGGCCAAGAGACCCAGTACTTC. It codes for CASSDGTSGQETQYF. The rearrangement uses TRBV6-4 and TRBJ2-5, with 11 bases fitting TRBD2. This CDR3 is 15 amino acids long. J lost 1 base, V lost 2 bases, and 0 bases had no gene match. CDR1 and CDR2 (germline): MRHNA, SNTAGT.

The V and J genes are TRBV4-2 and TRBJ2-1; TRBD2 agrees at 7 bases. Germline lookup yields CDR1 LGHNA and CDR2 YNFKEQ. Trimming cost V 4 bases and J 0 bases; bases outside gene matches: 3. This CDR3 has 15 amino acids. This CDR3 is CASSRGRASYNEQFF. The CDR3 region has the DNA TGTGCCAGCAGCCGAGGGAGGGCCTCCTACAATGAGCAGTTCTTC.

This chain uses TRBV28 with TRBJ2-1, with TRBD2 matching 10 bases. Trimming at V came to 8 bases and at J to 12 bases, leaving 25 bases not matched to a gene. CDR3 length: 18 residues. Germline V lookup: CDR1 MDHEN, CDR2 SYDVKM. CDR3 protein: CASLPSGSWELRFHGQFF. CDR3 sequence (DNA): TGTGCCAGCCTTCCTAGCGGGAGTTGGGAGTTGAGATTTCATGGGCAGTTCTTC.

The rearrangement links TRBV5-4 to TRBJ2-2; 8 nucleotides line up with TRBD1. The trim removed 4 bases at V and 3 bases at J, leaving 2 bases unmatched. The CDR3 contains 14 residues. CDR1 is SGHNT, CDR2 YYREEE, per germline (reference sequence). The CDR3 nucleotides read TGTGCCAGCAGCAAGGGACAGGACACCGGGGAGCTGTTTTTT. Protein product: CASSKGQDTGELFF.

The V gene is TRBV5-6, the J gene TRBJ2-1, with D perhaps matching TRBD1 (5 bases). V lost 1 base to trimming and J lost 0 bases, with 11 bases between them. Germline CDR1 and CDR2: SGHDT and YYEEEE. The CDR3 spans 16 residues. In DNA form, the CDR3 reads TGTGCCAGCAGCTTGAGGGGTCTGGGCTCCTACAATGAGCAGTTCTTC. Its translation: CASSLRGLGSYNEQFF.

Only one count was recorded for this clone. The rearrangement joins TRBV28 to TRBJ1-3; 9 bases line up with TRBD1. Trimming at V came to 6 bases and at J to 2 bases, leaving 5 bases not matched to a gene. Germline V lookup: CDR1 MDHEN, CDR2 SYDVKM. The CDR3 runs 15 residues. The CDR3 region is CASRPQGAAGNTIYF. The CDR3 DNA follows: TGTGCCAGCAGACCACAGGGGGCCGCTGGAAACACCATATATTTT.

This rearrangement joins TRBV2 to TRBJ1-2; D ambiguous. V was shortened by 6 bases and J by 8 bases, with 16 bases between the two germline ends. Germline assignment: CDR1 SNHLY and CDR2 FYNNEI. The CDR3 has 13 amino acids. This CDR3 reads CASSPLIGGGYTF. CDR3 coding DNA: TGTGCCAGCAGCCCTTTGATCGGCGGGGGCTACACCTTC.